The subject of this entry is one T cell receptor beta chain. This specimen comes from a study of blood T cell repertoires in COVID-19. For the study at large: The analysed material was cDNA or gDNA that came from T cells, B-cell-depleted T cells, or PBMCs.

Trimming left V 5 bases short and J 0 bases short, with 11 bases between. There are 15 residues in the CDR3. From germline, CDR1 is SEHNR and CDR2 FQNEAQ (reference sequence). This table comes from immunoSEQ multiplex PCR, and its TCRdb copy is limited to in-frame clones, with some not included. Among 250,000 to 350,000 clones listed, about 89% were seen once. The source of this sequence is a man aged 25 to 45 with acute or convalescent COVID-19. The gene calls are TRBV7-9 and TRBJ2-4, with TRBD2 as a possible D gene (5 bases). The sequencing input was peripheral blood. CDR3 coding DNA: TGTGCCAGCAGCCCGGACTTTTTAGCCAAAAACATTCAGTACTTC. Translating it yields CASSPDFLAKNIQYF.